The 28 T cell receptor beta chains below all came from one sample that was sequenced in a study of regulatory T cells in long-lasting Graves disease (TCRdb year 2021). Library creation used multiplex PCR. TCRdb records Illumina HiSeq 4000 as the sequencer. CDR3 regions were amplified by Arm-PCR with iRepertoire HTBI primers to construct TCR beta libraries. Starting from the raw public reads, TCRdb applied fastp trimming at Q25, assembled clones with MiXCR and retained in-frame beta chains. Each entry is one CDR3 protein sequence, shown with its most common DNA and genes. The sample table holds roughly 610,000 distinct CDR3 sequences, of which 15% to 20% were seen once. Of the sample, around 12% falls within the top ten clones. In the paper's terms, the time point label means: newly diagnosed GD, antithyroid drugs for less than 3 months. For both TCR sequencing and RNA sequencing, RNA was extracted from PBMCs using TRIzol.

In addition, the sample was reused for a study of T cells in Graves' hyperthyroidism and ophthalmopathy.

Here the sequenced sample was peripheral blood mononuclear cells (PBMCs), taken at new diagnosis, from a patient treated with antithyroid drugs. These receptors were collected from a man between 18 and 35 years old with Graves disease. Donor details come from another sample of the same person, matched by shared clones.

For this clonotype: A much bigger clone sits one base away, suggesting this may be a read error. V usage is TRBV5-1 and J usage is TRBJ1-1, with 7 nucleotides matching TRBD1. The junction had 5 bases not matched to a gene; V was cut back by 4 bases and J by 8 bases. Germline assignment: CDR1 SGHRS and CDR2 YFSETQ. This CDR3 spans 12 amino acids. This CDR3 reads CASSIQGREAFF. The CDR3 coding sequence is TGCGCCAGCAGCATACAGGGGCGGGAAGCTTTCTTT.

This clonotype was observed at least ten times. This rearrangement joins TRBV18 to TRBJ1-2; no definite D call. The CDR3 has 12 amino acids. Trimming pared 6 bases from V and 8 bases from J, leaving 13 bases between. Germline loops: CDR1 KGHSH, CDR2 LQKENI. For the CDR3, the DNA is TGTGCCAGCTCCTCCGGAGGGCACGGCTACACCTTC. It yields the protein CASSSGGHGYTF.

This clonotype was recorded many times. The chain carries TRBV20-1 and TRBJ1-5; D perhaps matches TRBD1 (5 bases). CDR3 length equals 15 residues. V lost 2 bases to trimming and J lost 3 bases, with 14 bases between them. Germline CDR1 reads DFQATT; CDR2 reads SNEGSKA (reference sequence). The CDR3 here is CSARRGGAANQPQHF. The CDR3 DNA reads TGCAGTGCTAGAAGGGGAGGGGCAGCCAATCAGCCCCAGCATTTT.

In its sample, this clonotype was seen many times. The CDR3, as DNA: TGTGCCAGCAGTCGGGACAGCCTGAACACTGAAGCTTTCTTT. Translated: CASSRDSLNTEAFF. The rearrangement links TRBV7-9 to TRBJ1-1; 7 bases map to TRBD1. The germline CDR1 and CDR2 sequences are SEHNR and FQNEAQ (reference sequence). The ends lost 6 bases at V and 0 bases at J; junction bases unmatched: 4. The length of the CDR3 is 14 residues. The full variable domain, its missing parts supplied by reference TRBV7-9 and TRBJ1-1, is DTGVSQNPRHKITKRGQNVTFRCDPISEHNRLYWYRQTLGQGPEFLTYFQNEAQLEKSRLLSDRFSAERPKGSFSTLEIQRTEQGDSAMYLCASSRDSLNTEAFFGQGTRLTVV.

This clonotype was counted ten times or more. Here the CDR3 reads CASTEEQETQYF. Written as DNA, the CDR3 is TGTGCCAGCACGGAAGAACAAGAGACCCAGTACTTC. The V and J genes are TRBV2 and TRBJ2-5; D call uncertain. The CDR3 is 12 amino acids. Germline V gene lookup returns CDR1 SNHLY and CDR2 FYNNEI. Deletions cut 7 bases from V and 2 bases from J, with 8 bases between.

The rearrangement joins TRBV19 to TRBJ1-1, with unresolved D. This CDR3 has 14 residues. The V end lost 3 bases, the J end lost 1 base, and 9 bases lay between the germline ends. Germline V lookup: CDR1 LNHDA, CDR2 SQIVND (reference sequence). The CDR3 bases are TGTGCCAGTAGTATGTGGACGGGGAACACTGAAGCTTTCTTT. This gives the protein CASSMWTGNTEAFF.

This chain connects TRBV14 to TRBJ2-5, with D unresolved. V gave up 1 base and J gave up 2 bases, with 5 bases separating them. Germline V gene lookup returns CDR1 SGHDN and CDR2 FVKESK. The CDR3 runs 13 residues. CDR3 DNA sequence: TGTGCCAGCAGCCAAGTGGGGCAAGAGACCCAGTACTTC. It encodes CASSQVGQETQYF.

This clonotype was seen a few times. The chain links TRBV20-1 to TRBJ2-3; 7 bases align to TRBD2. V was pared by 1 base and J by 6 bases, with 10 bases of the junction left unmatched. CDR1 DFQATT and CDR2 SNEGSKA come from the germline V gene (reference sequence). The CDR3 consists of 15 residues. This CDR3 is CSARGSSGILDTQYF. The CDR3 region has the DNA TGCAGTGCTAGAGGTTCGAGCGGGATACTCGATACGCAGTATTTT.

The chain couples TRBV29-1 to TRBJ2-3; unclear D gene. This CDR3 region has 14 residues. CDR1 is SQVTM and CDR2 is ANQGSEA in the germline V gene. V was shortened by 8 bases and J by 4 bases, with 19 bases between the two germline ends. DNA of the CDR3: TGCAGCTCCTCGGCCGTGGGGTGGGCAGATACGCAGTATTTT. Translation: CSSSAVGWADTQYF.

This clonotype was seen repeatedly, ten times or more. DNA for the CDR3: TGTGCCAGCAGTCGGGACAGGGATTATGGCTACACCTTC. It translates to CASSRDRDYGYTF. The rearrangement uses TRBV2 and TRBJ1-2; TRBD1 matches 9 bases. Germline V CDR1 and CDR2: SNHLY, FYNNEI. The CDR3 runs 13 residues. Losses at the gene ends were 5 bases for V and 5 bases for J; bases not matched to a gene: 3.

V is TRBV30 and J is TRBJ2-1; D is undetermined. V was cut by 4 bases and J by 5 bases, with 9 bases left in between. CDR3 length: 12 residues. CDR1 and CDR2 from the germline V gene are GTSNPN and SVGIG (reference sequence). CDR3 bases: TGTGCCTGGATAGCCTGGGACAATGAGCAGTTCTTC. This gives the protein CAWIAWDNEQFF.

The chain carries TRBV20-1 and TRBJ2-1, with D possibly TRBD2 on 6 matching bases. The CDR3 is made up of 18 amino acids. The germline V gene has CDR1 DFQATT and CDR2 SNEGSKA (reference sequence). The ends were cut back, 3 bases at V and 0 bases at J, with 21 bases in the middle. The CDR3 region is CSARPKIGGVSSYNEQFF. The CDR3 DNA sequence: TGCAGTGCTAGGCCAAAGATCGGGGGAGTAAGCTCCTACAATGAGCAGTTCTTC.

This clonotype was seen many times. V gene TRBV10-2 combines with J gene TRBJ1-2; D not resolved. Germline loops: CDR1 WSHSY, CDR2 SAAADI. Trimming stripped 2 bases from V and 7 bases from J, with 8 bases between. CDR3 length equals 12 residues. For the CDR3, the DNA is TGCGCCAGCAGTGAGCCTTACAGTGGCTACACCTTC. Its translation: CASSEPYSGYTF.

This clonotype was detected only a few times. V is TRBV4-2 and J is TRBJ2-2; D gene unclear. The CDR3 contains 18 residues. Germline V lookup: CDR1 LGHNA, CDR2 YNFKEQ. V lost 0 bases, J lost 2 bases, and 16 bases lay in between. The CDR3 nucleotides read TGTGCCAGCAGCCAAGATCCGGGTAGCCCCTTCAACACCGGGGAGCTGTTTTTT. Translated, it gives CASSQDPGSPFNTGELFF.

This clonotype was seen a few times. This chain links TRBV7-8 with TRBJ1-2; tentative D call: TRBD1 (5 bases). CDR3 length equals 14 residues. Germline loops: CDR1 SGHVS, CDR2 FQNEAQ. Trimming removed 5 bases from V and 3 bases from J, with 13 bases in between. CDR3 nucleotide sequence: TGTGCCAGCAGCGAAGGGACGGCGGACTATGGCTACACCTTC. Its protein product is CASSEGTADYGYTF.

This clonotype was recorded at least ten times. J is TRBJ1-1 and V is TRBV9; possibly TRBD1 for D (5 bases). CDR3 length: 13 amino acids. The germline V gene encodes CDR1 SGDLS and CDR2 YYNGEE. V was pared by 3 bases and J by 7 bases, with 13 bases between. CDR3 nucleotides: TGTGCCAGCAGCGCCCAGGGAGGGCATGAAGCTTTCTTT. This gives the protein CASSAQGGHEAFF.

A single count supports this clonotype. The DNA for the CDR3 is TGCAGCGTTTTGACCGGGACAGTGACTGAAGCTTTCTTT. Amino acid sequence: CSVLTGTVTEAFF. This rearrangement joins TRBV29-1 to TRBJ1-1; 7 bases map to TRBD1. With 5 bases clipped from V and 5 bases from J, the junction kept 8 bases outside the gene matches. The CDR3 has 13 amino acids. Germline V gene data show CDR1 as SQVTM and CDR2 as ANQGSEA.

This chain connects TRBV7-6 to TRBJ2-1, with unresolved D. Germline values: CDR1 SGHVS, CDR2 FNYEAQ. This CDR3 is built from 13 residues. V lost 2 bases to trimming and J lost 5 bases, with 7 bases between them. The CDR3, as DNA: TGTGCCAGCAGCTTATACGGCGACAATGAGCAGTTCTTC. Its translation: CASSLYGDNEQFF.

This clonotype turned up a few times. The chain combines TRBV29-1 with TRBJ2-3, with D possibly matching TRBD2 (6 bases). CDR3 length: 15 residues. The V end was cut by 5 bases, the J end by 7 bases, with 22 bases between. Per the germline V gene, CDR1 is SQVTM and CDR2 is ANQGSEA. In nucleotides, the CDR3 is TGCAGCGTTTCTTTGGGGACTCGTAATCTGAATACGCAGTATTTT. It codes for CSVSLGTRNLNTQYF.

The chain has TRBV7-9 and TRBJ2-7; 7 bases agree with TRBD1. With V trimmed by 3 bases and J by 0 bases, 2 bases remained unmatched. The CDR3 extends over 14 amino acids. Germline CDR1 reads SEHNR; CDR2 reads FQNEAQ (reference sequence). CDR3: CASSLGQYSYEQYF. The CDR3 nucleotides read TGTGCCAGCAGCTTGGGACAGTACTCCTACGAGCAGTACTTC.

This clonotype was recorded a few times. This chain links TRBV4-2 with TRBJ2-7; 13 bases are shared with TRBD2. Germline lookup yields CDR1 LGHNA and CDR2 YNFKEQ. This CDR3 is 16 amino acids long. Germline trimming cut 1 base from V and 2 bases from J; bases unmatched to any gene: 2. CDR3 amino acids: CASSQGTSGSTYEQYF. CDR3 nucleotide sequence: TGTGCCAGCAGCCAAGGGACTAGCGGGAGTACCTACGAGCAGTACTTC.

This clonotype was counted many times. The genes are TRBV30 and TRBJ1-1; no clear D. The CDR3 totals 10 residues. The germline V gene has CDR1 GTSNPN and CDR2 SVGIG (reference sequence). Deletions cut 7 bases from V and 7 bases from J, with 10 bases between. The chain's CDR3 is CASIGGEAFF. The CDR3, as DNA: TGTGCCTCTATCGGAGGTGAAGCTTTCTTT.

The chain employs TRBV6-1 and TRBJ2-6; D is uncertain. The germline CDR1 and CDR2 sequences are MNHNS and SASEGT. With 3 bases removed from V and 4 bases from J, the gap between germline ends came to 10 bases. The CDR3 sequence is 15 residues long. The CDR3 DNA is TGTGCCAGCAGTGACTTAGGGTCAGGGGCCAACGTCCTGACTTTC. Amino acid sequence: CASSDLGSGANVLTF.

At least ten counts were recorded for this clonotype. The CDR3 spells CASSIGRTDTQYF. CDR3 coding DNA: TGTGCCAGCAGCATCGGCCGCACAGATACGCAGTATTTT. This chain uses TRBV11-2 with TRBJ2-3; D is undetermined. The V gene lost 5 bases and the J gene lost 1 base, with 7 bases spanning the gap. This CDR3 has 13 residues. Germline CDR1 and CDR2: SGHAT and FQNNGV.

This clonotype was found many times. The genes are TRBV7-9 and TRBJ2-2, with 12 positions matching TRBD2. The CDR3 covers 16 residues. V gave up 5 bases and J gave up 1 base; unmatched junction bases: 2. The germline gives CDR1 SEHNR, CDR2 FQNEAQ (reference sequence). CDR3 in DNA: TGTGCCAGCAGCCCGGGACTAGCGGGGAACACCGGGGAGCTGTTTTTT. As protein: CASSPGLAGNTGELFF.

This clonotype occurred a few times. The rearrangement joins TRBV24-1 to TRBJ1-1; D possibly corresponds to TRBD1 (6 bases). The length of the CDR3 is 13 residues. Trimming took 7 bases from V and 4 from J, leaving 12 bases between them. Germline V gene sequence: CDR1 KGHDR, CDR2 SFDVKD. In DNA form, the CDR3 reads TGTGCCACCAGCTCCACGGGGGCCACTGAAGCTTTCTTT. Residues: CATSSTGATEAFF.

In its sample, this clonotype was seen many times. This chain joins TRBV20-1 and TRBJ2-1; TRBD2 agrees at 8 bases. With 3 bases clipped from V and 10 bases from J, the junction kept 8 bases outside the gene matches. The CDR3 length is 13 residues. Germline V gene lookup returns CDR1 DFQATT and CDR2 SNEGSKA (reference sequence). The CDR3 sequence: CSASQSSGREQFF. The CDR3 DNA reads TGCAGTGCTAGCCAGTCTAGCGGGCGGGAGCAGTTCTTC.

This clonotype turned up a few times. The chain couples TRBV10-3 to TRBJ1-5; 7 bases are shared with TRBD1. CDR3 size: 14 residues. Germline CDR1 reads ENHRY; CDR2 reads SYGVKD. After removal of 3 bases from V and 7 bases from J, the junction contained 6 bases not matched to a gene. The CDR3 region has the DNA TGTGCCATCAGTGATGGGCAGGGGGGGCAGCCCCAGCATTTT. Protein product: CAISDGQGGQPQHF.